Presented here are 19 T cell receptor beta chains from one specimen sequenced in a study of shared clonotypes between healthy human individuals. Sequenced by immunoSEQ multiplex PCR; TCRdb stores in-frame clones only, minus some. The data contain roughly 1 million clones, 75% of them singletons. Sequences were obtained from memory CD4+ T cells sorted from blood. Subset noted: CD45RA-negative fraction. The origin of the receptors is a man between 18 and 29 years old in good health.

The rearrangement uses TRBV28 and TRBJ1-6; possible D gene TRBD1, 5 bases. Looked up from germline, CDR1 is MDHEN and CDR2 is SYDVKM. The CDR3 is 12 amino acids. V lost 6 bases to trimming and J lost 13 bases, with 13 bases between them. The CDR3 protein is CASSVRGEPLHF. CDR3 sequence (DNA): TGTGCCAGCAGCGTTCGGGGGGAGCCCCTCCACTTT.

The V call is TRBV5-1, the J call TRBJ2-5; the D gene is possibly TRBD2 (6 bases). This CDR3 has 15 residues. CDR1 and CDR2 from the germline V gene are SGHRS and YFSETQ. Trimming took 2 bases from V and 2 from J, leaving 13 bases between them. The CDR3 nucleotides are TGCGCCAGCAGCTTATTCGGGACTCTACAAGAGACCCAGTACTTC. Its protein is CASSLFGTLQETQYF.

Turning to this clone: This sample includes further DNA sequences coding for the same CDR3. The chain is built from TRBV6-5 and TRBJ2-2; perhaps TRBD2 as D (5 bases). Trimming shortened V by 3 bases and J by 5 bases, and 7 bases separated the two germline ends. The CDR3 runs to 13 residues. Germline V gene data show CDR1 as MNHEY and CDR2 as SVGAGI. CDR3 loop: CASSYRGTGELFF. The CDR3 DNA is TGTGCCAGCAGTTATAGAGGGACCGGGGAGCTGTTTTTT.

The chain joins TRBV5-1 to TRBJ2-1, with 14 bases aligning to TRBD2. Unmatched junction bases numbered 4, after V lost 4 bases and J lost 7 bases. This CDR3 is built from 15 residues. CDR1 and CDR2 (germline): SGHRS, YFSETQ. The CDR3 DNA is TGCGCCAGCAGCCCGGGACTAGCGGGAGCAAATGAGCAGTTCTTC. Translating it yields CASSPGLAGANEQFF. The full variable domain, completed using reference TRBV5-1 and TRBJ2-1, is KAGVTQTPRYLIKTRGQQVTLSCSPISGHRSVSWYQQTPGQGLQFLFEYFSETQRNKGNFPGRFSGRQFSNSRSEMNVSTLELGDSALYLCASSPGLAGANEQFFGPGTRLTVL.

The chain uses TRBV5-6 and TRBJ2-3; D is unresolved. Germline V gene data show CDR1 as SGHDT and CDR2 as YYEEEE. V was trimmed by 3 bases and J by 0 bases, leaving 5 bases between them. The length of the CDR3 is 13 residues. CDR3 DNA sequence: TGTGCCAGCAGCTACCCTAGCACAGATACGCAGTATTTT. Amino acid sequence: CASSYPSTDTQYF.

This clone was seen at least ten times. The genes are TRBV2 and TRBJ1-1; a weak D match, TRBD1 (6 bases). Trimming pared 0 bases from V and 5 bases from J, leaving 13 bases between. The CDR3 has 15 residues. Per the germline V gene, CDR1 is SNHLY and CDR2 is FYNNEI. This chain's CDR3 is CASSEATGRGTEAFF. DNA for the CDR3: TGTGCCAGCAGTGAAGCGACAGGTAGGGGGACTGAAGCTTTCTTT.

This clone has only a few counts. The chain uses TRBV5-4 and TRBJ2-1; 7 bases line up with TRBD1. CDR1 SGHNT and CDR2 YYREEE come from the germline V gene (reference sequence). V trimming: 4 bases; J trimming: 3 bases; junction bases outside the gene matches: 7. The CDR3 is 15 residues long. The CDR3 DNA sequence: TGTGCCAGCAGCCGGGGACAGAAAATCTACAATGAGCAGTTCTTC. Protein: CASSRGQKIYNEQFF.

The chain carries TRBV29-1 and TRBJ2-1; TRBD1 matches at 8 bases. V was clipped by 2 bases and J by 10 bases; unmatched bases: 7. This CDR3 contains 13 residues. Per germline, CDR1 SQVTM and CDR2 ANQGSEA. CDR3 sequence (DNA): TGCAGCGTTGAACGGACAGGGACTCGAGAGCAGTTCTTC. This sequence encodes CSVERTGTREQFF.

The CDR3 is CASSSNRDRGEQYF. As DNA, the CDR3 is TGTGCCAGCAGCTCTAACCGGGACAGAGGGGAGCAGTACTTC. This chain connects TRBV7-9 to TRBJ2-7; 7 positions agree with TRBD1. The V gene's germline CDR1 is SEHNR and CDR2 FQNEAQ (reference sequence). After removal of 4 bases from V and 7 bases from J, the junction contained 10 bases not matched to a gene. The CDR3 is 14 residues long. The whole variable domain, remainder taken from reference TRBV7-9 and TRBJ2-7, is DTGVSQNPRHKITKRGQNVTFRCDPISEHNRLYWYRQTLGQGPEFLTYFQNEAQLEKSRLLSDRFSAERPKGSFSTLEIQRTEQGDSAMYLCASSSNRDRGEQYFGPGTRLTVT.

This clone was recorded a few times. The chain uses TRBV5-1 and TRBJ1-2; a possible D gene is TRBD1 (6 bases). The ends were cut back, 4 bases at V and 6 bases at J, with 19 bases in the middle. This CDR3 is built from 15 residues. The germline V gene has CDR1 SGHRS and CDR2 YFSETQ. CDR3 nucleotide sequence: TGCGCCAGCAGCCTTACCGCAGGGGTTGGGAATGGCTACACCTTC. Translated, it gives CASSLTAGVGNGYTF.

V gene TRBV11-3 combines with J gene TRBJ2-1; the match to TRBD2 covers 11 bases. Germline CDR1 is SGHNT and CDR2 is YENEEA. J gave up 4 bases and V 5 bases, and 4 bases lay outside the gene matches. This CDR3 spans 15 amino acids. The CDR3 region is CASSPSGGKYNEQFF. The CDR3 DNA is TGTGCCAGCAGCCCTAGCGGGGGGAAGTACAATGAGCAGTTCTTC.

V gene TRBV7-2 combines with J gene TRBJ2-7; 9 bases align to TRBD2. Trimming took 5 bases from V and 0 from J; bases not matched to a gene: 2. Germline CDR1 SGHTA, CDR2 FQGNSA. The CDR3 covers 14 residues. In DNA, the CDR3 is TGTGCCAGCAGCCGACTAGCGGACTCCTACGAGCAGTACTTC. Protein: CASSRLADSYEQYF.

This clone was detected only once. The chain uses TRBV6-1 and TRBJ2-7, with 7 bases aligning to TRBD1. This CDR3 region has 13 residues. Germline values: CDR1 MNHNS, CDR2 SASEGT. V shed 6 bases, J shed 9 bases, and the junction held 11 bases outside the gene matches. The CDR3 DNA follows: TGTGCCAGCAGAAACAGAGGACAGGACATGCAGTACTTC. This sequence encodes CASRNRGQDMQYF.

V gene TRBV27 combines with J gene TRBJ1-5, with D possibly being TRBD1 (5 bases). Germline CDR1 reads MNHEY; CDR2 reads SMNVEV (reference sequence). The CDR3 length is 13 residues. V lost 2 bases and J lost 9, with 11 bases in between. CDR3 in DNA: TGTGCCAGCAGTTTAGAAAGGGGAATGCCCCAGCATTTT. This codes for CASSLERGMPQHF.

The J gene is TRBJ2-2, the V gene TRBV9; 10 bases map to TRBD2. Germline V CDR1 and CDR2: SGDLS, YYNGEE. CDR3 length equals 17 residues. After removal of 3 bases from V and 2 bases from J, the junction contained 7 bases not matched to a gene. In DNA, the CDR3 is TGTGCCAGCAGCGCCCTAGCGGGAGTCCCCAACACCGGGGAGCTGTTTTTT. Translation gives CASSALAGVPNTGELFF.

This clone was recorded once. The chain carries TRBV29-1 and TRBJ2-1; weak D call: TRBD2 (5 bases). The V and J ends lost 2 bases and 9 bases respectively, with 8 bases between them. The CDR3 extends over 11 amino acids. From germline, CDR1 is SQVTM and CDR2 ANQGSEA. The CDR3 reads CSVEPSREQFF. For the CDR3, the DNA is TGCAGCGTTGAACCTAGCCGTGAGCAGTTCTTC.

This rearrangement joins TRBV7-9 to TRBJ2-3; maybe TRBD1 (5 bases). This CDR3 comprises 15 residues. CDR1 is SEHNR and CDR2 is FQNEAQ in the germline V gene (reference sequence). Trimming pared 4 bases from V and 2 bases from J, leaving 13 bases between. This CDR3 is CASSSTVAFTDTQYF. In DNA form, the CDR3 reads TGTGCCAGCAGCTCGACAGTAGCTTTCACAGATACGCAGTATTTT.

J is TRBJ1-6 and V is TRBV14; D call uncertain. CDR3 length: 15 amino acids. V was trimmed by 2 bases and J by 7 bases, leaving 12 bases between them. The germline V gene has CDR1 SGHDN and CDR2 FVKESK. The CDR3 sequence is CASSQNARGNSPLHF. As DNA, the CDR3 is TGTGCCAGCAGCCAAAATGCGCGGGGAAATTCACCCCTCCACTTT.

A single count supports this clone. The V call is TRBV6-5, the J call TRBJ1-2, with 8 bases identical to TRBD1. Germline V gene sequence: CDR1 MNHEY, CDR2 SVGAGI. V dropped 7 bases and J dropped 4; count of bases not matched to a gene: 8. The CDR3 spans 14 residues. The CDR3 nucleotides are TGTGCCAGCACCCGAAACCAGGGGGCCTATGGCTACACCTTC. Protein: CASTRNQGAYGYTF.